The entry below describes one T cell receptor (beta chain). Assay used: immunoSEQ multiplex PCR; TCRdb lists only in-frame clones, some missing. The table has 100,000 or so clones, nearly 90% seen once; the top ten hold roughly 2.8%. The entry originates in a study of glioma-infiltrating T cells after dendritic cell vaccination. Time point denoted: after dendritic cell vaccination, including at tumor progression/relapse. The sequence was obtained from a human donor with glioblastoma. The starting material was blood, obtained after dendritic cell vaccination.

CDR3 nucleotides: TGTGCCACGAGGACTAGCGGCCAAGAGACCCAGTACTTC. Its translation: CATRTSGQETQYF. J is TRBJ2-5 and V is TRBV10-3, with 10 bases matching TRBD2. Unmatched junction bases numbered 3, after V lost 10 bases and J lost 1 base. The CDR3 length is 13 residues. Germline assignment: CDR1 ENHRY and CDR2 SYGVKD.